This entry lists 31 T cell receptor beta chains sequenced from one sample in a study of blood T cell repertoires in COVID-19. Clones were read by immunoSEQ multiplex PCR, and TCRdb kept only the in-frame ones, dropping some. The sample lists some 85,000 clones, 75% to 85% occurring once. The source material was peripheral blood. These receptors all stem from a woman of 80 years or more with acute or convalescent COVID-19.

The chain joins TRBV7-8 to TRBJ1-2, with a possible D match to TRBD1 (6 bases). CDR1 and CDR2 (germline): SGHVS, FQNEAQ. V was shortened by 2 bases and J by 3 bases, with 19 bases between the two germline ends. CDR3 length: 17 residues. CDR3 sequence reads: CASSLRGTGFAYYGYTF. The CDR3 DNA sequence: TGTGCCAGCAGCTTACGAGGCACAGGGTTCGCATACTATGGCTACACCTTC.

This clone has only one observation. V is TRBV24-1 and J is TRBJ1-2; 9 nucleotides line up with TRBD1. Germline V gives CDR1 KGHDR, CDR2 SFDVKD. The CDR3 sequence is 13 residues long. V was clipped by 3 bases and J by 8 bases; unmatched bases: 3. The CDR3 region has the DNA TGTGCCACCAGTGATGGGACAGGGACCGGCTACACCTTC. Its translation is CATSDGTGTGYTF.

The chain uses TRBV6-5 and TRBJ2-7; 9 nucleotides align to TRBD1. J gave up 5 bases and V 0 bases, and 2 bases lay outside the gene matches. Germline V gives CDR1 MNHEY, CDR2 SVGAGI. There are 14 residues in the CDR3. The CDR3 spells CASSYSGTGNEQYF. DNA of the CDR3: TGTGCCAGCAGTTACTCGGGGACAGGGAACGAGCAGTACTTC.

This clone was detected only once. This chain uses TRBV19 with TRBJ1-2, with D perhaps matching TRBD1 (5 bases). The germline V gene encodes CDR1 LNHDA and CDR2 SQIVND (reference sequence). The V end was cut by 4 bases, the J end by 3 bases, with 9 bases between. The CDR3 loop spans 13 amino acids. As DNA, the CDR3 is TGTGCCAGTAGTAGGACGGGGGACTATGGCTACACCTTC. This sequence encodes CASSRTGDYGYTF.

In nucleotides, the CDR3 is TGCGCCAGCAGTACTCGGGGCAATCAGCCCCAGCATTTT. Translation gives CASSTRGNQPQHF. The J gene is TRBJ1-5, the V gene TRBV10-1; D is unresolved. The germline V and J ends were trimmed by 5 bases and 2 bases, with 7 bases remaining between them. There are 13 residues in the CDR3. Germline V lookup: CDR1 WNHNN, CDR2 SYGVQD (reference sequence).

The chain is built from TRBV19 and TRBJ2-2; D might be TRBD1 (6 bases). The CDR3 runs to 13 residues. CDR1 is LNHDA, CDR2 SQIVND, per germline (reference sequence). V dropped 6 bases and J dropped 7 bases, with 12 bases sitting between them. The CDR3 here is CASSGQIGGELFF. CDR3 in DNA: TGTGCCAGTAGCGGACAGATCGGCGGGGAGCTGTTTTTT. The full variable domain, with the rest looked up from reference TRBV19 and TRBJ2-2, is DGGITQSPKYLFRKEGQNVTLSCEQNLNHDAMYWYRQDPGQGLRLIYYSQIVNDFQKGDIAEGYSVSREKKESFPLTVTSAQKNPTAFYLCASSGQIGGELFFGEGSRLTVL.

CDR3 DNA sequence: TGTGCCAGCAGCTCGACTAGCGGGACCTATACTTCATATGACTCCTACAATGAGCAGTTCTTC. Protein product: CASSSTSGTYTSYDSYNEQFF. The chain links TRBV2 to TRBJ2-1; 11 nucleotides agree with TRBD2. This CDR3 has 21 residues. Germline assignment: CDR1 SNHLY and CDR2 FYNNEI. Losses at the gene ends were 6 bases for V and 0 bases for J; bases not matched to a gene: 19.

This rearrangement joins TRBV11-2 to TRBJ2-7, with TRBD1 identical over 7 bases. After removal of 0 bases from V and 4 bases from J, the junction contained 9 bases not matched to a gene. This CDR3 is built from 16 residues. From germline, CDR1 is SGHAT and CDR2 FQNNGV. CDR3 protein: CASSLDKSSRGYEQYF. The CDR3, as DNA: TGTGCCAGCAGCTTAGATAAGTCGAGCAGGGGGTACGAGCAGTACTTC.

This chain connects TRBV7-3 to TRBJ2-7, with D tentatively TRBD1 (6 bases). The germline V gene has CDR1 SGHTA and CDR2 FQGTGA. This CDR3 comprises 13 residues. V was cut by 6 bases and J by 2 bases, with 11 bases left in between. CDR3 bases: TGTGCCAGCAGTCCAGGGGTTACCTACGAGCAGTACTTC. Residues: CASSPGVTYEQYF.

The rearrangement joins TRBV18 to TRBJ1-6; 8 bases map to TRBD1. Germline V gene lookup returns CDR1 KGHSH and CDR2 LQKENI. CDR3 length: 14 residues. The ends lost 4 bases at V and 8 bases at J; junction bases unmatched: 4. CDR3 sequence (DNA): TGTGCCAGCTCACTGACAGGGGTAGATTCACCCCTCCACTTT. Its translation is CASSLTGVDSPLHF.

V usage is TRBV11-3 and J usage is TRBJ1-4; D gene ambiguous. In germline, CDR1 is SGHNT, CDR2 YENEEA. V shed 0 bases and J shed 0 bases, with 8 bases lying between them. There are 16 residues in the CDR3. The CDR3 bases are TGTGCCAGCAGCTTAGAGGCAGCGGCAACTAATGAAAAACTGTTTTTT. It translates to CASSLEAAATNEKLFF.

The J gene is TRBJ2-7, the V gene TRBV25-1; tentative D call: TRBD2 (5 bases). V was clipped by 5 bases and J by 4 bases, with 12 bases between them. The germline CDR1 and CDR2 sequences are MGHDK and SYGVNS. The length of the CDR3 is 13 residues. The CDR3, as DNA: TGTGCCAGCAGTCTGGGAGCATTGTACGAGCAGTACTTC. It translates to CASSLGALYEQYF.

The chain joins TRBV29-1 to TRBJ2-7; 10 nucleotides line up with TRBD1. V was clipped by 7 bases and J by 7 bases; unmatched bases: 10. Germline V lookup: CDR1 SQVTM, CDR2 ANQGSEA. The CDR3 runs to 13 residues. CDR3 bases: TGCAGCGCCAACCGGGACAGGGGAGGGGAGCAGTACTTC. Its translation is CSANRDRGGEQYF.

This chain uses TRBV9 with TRBJ1-6; D is possibly TRBD1 (6 bases). CDR3 length: 13 amino acids. Trimming cost V 3 bases and J 16 bases, with 17 bases left between them. Germline loops: CDR1 SGDLS, CDR2 YYNGEE. The CDR3 DNA reads TGTGCCAGCAGCGCCGACAAACAGGGAATTCTCCACTTT. As protein: CASSADKQGILHF. The full variable domain, its missing parts supplied by reference TRBV9 and TRBJ1-6, is DSGVTQTPKHLITATGQRVTLRCSPRSGDLSVYWYQQSLDQGLQFLIQYYNGEERAKGNILERFSAQQFPDLHSELNLSSLELGDSALYFCASSADKQGILHFGNGTRLTVT.

The rearrangement uses TRBV6-2 or TRBV6-3 and TRBJ2-7; D not resolved. The CDR3 loop spans 11 amino acids. V was shortened by 5 bases and J by 4 bases, with 6 bases between the two germline ends. Germline CDR1 and CDR2: MNHEY and SVGEGT. DNA of the CDR3: TGTGCCAGCAGTCCCTCTTACGAGCAGTACTTC. As protein: CASSPSYEQYF.

The rearrangement links TRBV7-6 to TRBJ1-1, with D perhaps TRBD1 (5 bases). The CDR3 length is 16 residues. The ends were cut back, 5 bases at V and 4 bases at J, with 20 bases in the middle. CDR1 is SGHVS and CDR2 is FNYEAQ in the germline V gene. CDR3 sequence: CASSPYPRGKGTEAFF. CDR3 in DNA: TGTGCCAGCAGCCCCTACCCTCGGGGGAAGGGCACTGAAGCTTTCTTT.

This clone occurred a few times. This rearrangement joins TRBV9 to TRBJ2-2; D may be TRBD2 (5 bases). The V end was cut by 4 bases, the J end by 7 bases, with 20 bases between. This CDR3 comprises 16 residues. CDR1 is SGDLS and CDR2 is YYNGEE in the germline V gene. CDR3: CASSSQPRGSGGELFF. The CDR3 DNA reads as TGTGCCAGCAGCTCGCAACCTCGGGGTAGTGGCGGGGAGCTGTTTTTT.

The rearrangement links TRBV15 to TRBJ1-1; tentatively, D is TRBD1 (6 bases). V dropped 9 bases and J dropped 11 bases, with 28 bases sitting between them. The CDR3 extends over 15 amino acids. The V gene's germline CDR1 is LNHNV and CDR2 YYDKDF (reference sequence). CDR3 amino acids: CATTRGGMSPGGAFF. CDR3 coding DNA: TGTGCCACGACAAGAGGGGGAATGTCTCCGGGAGGGGCTTTCTTT.

This clone appeared once. The chain employs TRBV4-1 and TRBJ2-2; D not resolved. Germline CDR1 and CDR2: MGHRA and YSYEKL. Trimming pared 2 bases from V and 6 bases from J, leaving 4 bases between. This CDR3 spans 12 amino acids. The CDR3 loop reads CASSQPAGELFF. The DNA for the CDR3 is TGCGCCAGCAGCCAACCTGCCGGGGAGCTGTTTTTT.

The chain joins TRBV6-5 to TRBJ2-2, with TRBD2 as a possible D gene (7 bases). V shed 0 bases and J shed 6 bases, with 14 bases lying between them. CDR1 and CDR2 (germline): MNHEY, SVGAGI. The CDR3 runs to 16 residues. CDR3 DNA sequence: TGTGCCAGCAGTTACTCGAGAGGGGGAGGGGCCGGGGAGCTGTTTTTT. This translates into CASSYSRGGGAGELFF.

This clone was seen only a few times. This chain connects TRBV5-4 to TRBJ1-6, with D perhaps matching TRBD1 (6 bases). The length of the CDR3 is 15 residues. Trimming pared 4 bases from V and 6 bases from J, leaving 14 bases between. Germline CDR1 and CDR2: SGHNT and YYREEE (reference sequence). The CDR3 bases are TGTGCCAGCAGCAGCCGGACAGCCCCTAATTCACCCCTCCACTTT. It translates to CASSSRTAPNSPLHF.

The V call is TRBV21-1, the J call TRBJ2-3; TRBD2 was called by the table and not checked on the DNA. TRBV21-1 is flagged as a pseudogene. CDR3 size: 18 residues. CDR3 in amino acids: CASSKGLAGGHTTDTQYF. The CDR3 coding sequence is TGTGCCAGCAGCAAGGGACTAGCGGGAGGCCACACTACAGATACGCAGTATTTT.

The chain links TRBV3-1 (or the pseudogene TRBV3-2) to TRBJ2-3, with 10 positions matching TRBD2. CDR1 LGHDT and CDR2 YNNKEL come from the germline V gene (reference sequence). The CDR3 runs to 16 residues. J lost 5 bases, V lost 4 bases, and 9 bases had no gene match. The CDR3 DNA follows: TGTGCCAGCAGCCGGGGACTAGCGAGGGAGGGAGATACGCAGTATTTT. It is translated as CASSRGLAREGDTQYF.

This clone was observed a few times. The rearrangement uses TRBV29-1 and TRBJ2-7; 9 nucleotides agree with TRBD1. V lost 7 bases and J lost 3; bases outside the gene matches: 7. CDR3 size: 13 residues. Looked up from germline, CDR1 is SQVTM and CDR2 is ANQGSEA. CDR3 amino acids: CSASGQGDYEQYF. The CDR3 nucleotides read TGCAGCGCTTCGGGACAGGGCGACTACGAGCAGTACTTC.

The chain's CDR3 is CASSYVGAGQPQHF. DNA of the CDR3: TGTGCCAGCAGTTATGTGGGGGCTGGTCAGCCCCAGCATTTT. The J gene is TRBJ1-5, the V gene TRBV6-5; D perhaps matches TRBD1 (6 bases). V gave up 3 bases and J gave up 6 bases, with 12 bases separating them. The CDR3 contains 14 residues. CDR1 is MNHEY and CDR2 is SVGAGI in the germline V gene.

V and J are TRBV7-2 and TRBJ1-2; D is perhaps TRBD1 (5 bases). This CDR3 is built from 14 residues. Germline V gives CDR1 SGHTA, CDR2 FQGNSA. The germline V and J ends were trimmed by 3 bases and 2 bases, with 10 bases remaining between them. CDR3 sequence: CASSFGGANYGYTF. In nucleotides, the CDR3 is TGTGCCAGCAGCTTTGGCGGGGCGAACTATGGCTACACCTTC.

The V gene is TRBV7-2, the J gene TRBJ2-7; D is uncertain. CDR3 length: 15 amino acids. V lost 2 bases and J lost 0, with 11 bases in between. Germline CDR1 reads SGHTA; CDR2 reads FQGNSA. CDR3 coding DNA: TGTGCCAGCAGCTTAACAGACACCAACTCCTACGAGCAGTACTTC. Translation gives CASSLTDTNSYEQYF.

V usage is TRBV6-6 and J usage is TRBJ1-4, with a weak D call TRBD1 (5 bases). Germline V gives CDR1 MNHNY, CDR2 SVGAGI (reference sequence). Trimming cost V 5 bases and J 6 bases, with 13 bases left between them. The CDR3 consists of 14 residues. CDR3: CASSRSRQYEKLFF. DNA for the CDR3: TGTGCCAGCAGTCGATCTCGACAGTATGAAAAACTGTTTTTT.

J is TRBJ2-7 and V is TRBV10-3, with D perhaps TRBD1 (6 bases). Germline CDR1 and CDR2: ENHRY and SYGVKD. V lost 10 bases and J lost 3, with 16 bases in between. This CDR3 spans 13 amino acids. CDR3 loop: CATRQAGIYEQYF. The CDR3, as DNA: TGTGCCACCCGACAGGCCGGGATCTACGAGCAGTACTTC.

This sequence joins TRBV18 and TRBJ1-2; tentative D call: TRBD1 (6 bases). CDR1 and CDR2 (germline): KGHSH, LQKENI. Deletions cut 3 bases from V and 8 bases from J, with 10 bases between. The CDR3 is made up of 12 amino acids. DNA of the CDR3: TGTGCCAGCTCACCGGCAGGGGAGGGCTACACCTTC. As protein: CASSPAGEGYTF.

The rearrangement joins TRBV14 to TRBJ2-1; D is possibly TRBD1 (6 bases). Trimming stripped 5 bases from V and 1 base from J, with 6 bases between. From germline, CDR1 is SGHDN and CDR2 FVKESK. This CDR3 spans 13 amino acids. CDR3 loop: CASSGQSYNEQFF. The CDR3 nucleotides read TGTGCCAGCAGCGGACAGTCCTACAATGAGCAGTTCTTC.